What follows are 29 T cell receptor beta chains derived from one specimen sequenced in a study of blood T cell repertoires in COVID-19 (TCRdb year 2020). Library creation used the immunoSEQ multiplex PCR assay. Sourced from immuneACCESS, this table was stored by TCRdb with only in-frame sequences that have V and J called. A share of the clones is absent; for the studies checked, an unresolved V gene accounts for under half, and the remainder has no known explanation. The sample table records 200,000 to 250,000 clones; around 80% of these occur just once. The ten largest clones capture less than 7% of the sample. Sequenced input: peripheral blood. The source is a woman in her 70s with acute or convalescent COVID-19.

The V and J genes are TRBV5-4 and TRBJ2-1; D possibly corresponds to TRBD2 (6 bases). The CDR3 contains 15 residues. V shed 4 bases and J shed 5 bases, with 16 bases lying between them. Germline CDR1 reads SGHNT; CDR2 reads YYREEE (reference sequence). Here the CDR3 reads CASSGRLGGDNEQFF. The CDR3 bases are TGTGCCAGCAGCGGTCGACTAGGCGGGGACAATGAGCAGTTCTTC.

This chain joins TRBV28 and TRBJ2-1; 9 nucleotides agree with TRBD2. Trimming cost V 5 bases and J 10 bases; bases outside gene matches: 3. CDR1 MDHEN and CDR2 SYDVKM come from the germline V gene. CDR3 size: 12 residues. CDR3 DNA: TGTGCCAGCAGTACACTAGCGGGCGAGCAGTTCTTC. Protein product: CASSTLAGEQFF.

V is TRBV5-4 and J is TRBJ2-1, with D tentatively TRBD2 (5 bases). The ends were cut back, 0 bases at V and 5 bases at J, with 12 bases in the middle. Germline loops: CDR1 SGHNT, CDR2 YYREEE (reference sequence). CDR3 length: 15 residues. The CDR3 sequence: CASSLGWAGNNEQFF. The CDR3 DNA sequence: TGTGCCAGCAGCTTGGGGTGGGCCGGGAACAATGAGCAGTTCTTC.

The chain has TRBV7-9 and TRBJ2-1; 10 bases line up with TRBD2. The trim removed 4 bases at V and 5 bases at J, leaving 5 bases unmatched. The CDR3 is 15 amino acids. The germline CDR1 and CDR2 sequences are SEHNR and FQNEAQ (reference sequence). The CDR3 spells CASSSPSGRHNEQFF. Written as DNA, the CDR3 is TGTGCCAGCAGCTCCCCTAGCGGGAGACACAATGAGCAGTTCTTC.

V usage is TRBV3-1 (or the pseudogene TRBV3-2) and J usage is TRBJ2-5; 9 positions agree with TRBD2. This CDR3 comprises 16 residues. The V segment lost 1 base and the J segment 4 bases; nucleotides outside the gene matches: 7. The germline CDR1 and CDR2 sequences are LGHDT and YNNKEL (reference sequence). The CDR3 protein is CASSQVVAGGLETQYF. The CDR3 nucleotides are TGTGCCAGCAGCCAAGTTGTGGCGGGAGGGCTAGAGACCCAGTACTTC.

V gene TRBV6-5 combines with J gene TRBJ1-6; 7 bases map to TRBD1. The CDR3 length is 15 residues. J was trimmed by 7 bases and V by 0 bases; bases with no gene match: 3. The germline V gene has CDR1 MNHEY and CDR2 SVGAGI. The CDR3 is CASSYSDRSNSPLHF. The CDR3 bases are TGTGCCAGCAGTTACTCGGACAGGTCGAATTCACCCCTCCACTTT.

V is TRBV3-1 (or the pseudogene TRBV3-2) and J is TRBJ2-5; 8 bases are a match to TRBD1. Germline V gives CDR1 LGHDT, CDR2 YNNKEL (reference sequence). The CDR3 consists of 17 residues. V shed 1 base and J 5 bases; nucleotides not matched to a gene: 12. CDR3: CASSQAGQGAGRETQYF. As DNA, the CDR3 is TGTGCCAGCAGCCAAGCTGGGCAGGGGGCAGGAAGGGAGACCCAGTACTTC.

This clone was observed a handful of times. The V gene is TRBV15, the J gene TRBJ2-1, with TRBD2 matching 10 bases. V lost 1 base to trimming and J lost 5 bases; unmatched junction nucleotides: 8. The CDR3 sequence is 17 residues long. CDR1 LNHNV and CDR2 YYDKDF come from the germline V gene (reference sequence). The CDR3 DNA follows: TGTGCCACCAGCAGAGGACGACTAGCGGGTTACAACAATGAGCAGTTCTTC. Translating it yields CATSRGRLAGYNNEQFF. Combining the CDR3 with reference TRBV15 and TRBJ2-1 gives the whole variable domain DAMVIQNPRYQVTQFGKPVTLSCSQTLNHNVMYWYQQKSSQAPKLLFHYYDKDFNNEADTPDNFQSRRPNTSFCFLDIRSPGLGDTAMYLCATSRGRLAGYNNEQFFGPGTRLTVL.

The chain recombines TRBV2 with TRBJ1-6; TRBD1 matches 7 bases. The trim removed 8 bases at V and 5 bases at J, leaving 6 bases unmatched. Germline values: CDR1 SNHLY, CDR2 FYNNEI. The CDR3 has 14 residues. This CDR3 reads CASRRGTDNSPLHF. Written as DNA, the CDR3 is TGTGCCAGCCGCCGCGGGACAGATAATTCACCCCTCCACTTT.

The chain joins TRBV6-4 to TRBJ2-1, with 11 bases lining up with TRBD2. CDR1 and CDR2 from the germline V gene are MRHNA and SNTAGT. V shed 4 bases and J 8 bases; nucleotides not matched to a gene: 10. This CDR3 is built from 16 residues. For the CDR3, the DNA is TGTGCCAGCAGTGCTACTAGCGGGAGTCTTACGTATGAGCAGTTCTTC. Residues: CASSATSGSLTYEQFF.

CDR3 sequence: CATNQGGQEREKLFF. CDR3 nucleotide sequence: TGTGCCACGAATCAGGGGGGACAGGAACGTGAAAAACTGTTTTTT. The chain combines TRBV24-1 with TRBJ1-4, with 8 bases fitting TRBD1. The length of the CDR3 is 15 residues. V was pared by 10 bases and J by 7 bases, with 13 bases of the junction left unmatched. Germline CDR1 reads KGHDR; CDR2 reads SFDVKD.

J is TRBJ1-1 and V is TRBV7-9, with 10 nucleotides matching TRBD1. Germline trimming cut 3 bases from V and 6 bases from J; bases unmatched to any gene: 4. Germline V CDR1 and CDR2: SEHNR, FQNEAQ (reference sequence). CDR3 length: 14 amino acids. DNA for the CDR3: TGTGCCAGCAGCTTCGGACAGGGGGAGGCTGAAGCTTTCTTT. Amino acid sequence: CASSFGQGEAEAFF.

In its sample, this clone was seen once. This chain uses TRBV7-6 with TRBJ2-1; 8 bases fit TRBD2. This CDR3 comprises 15 residues. J lost 10 bases, V lost 2 bases, and 10 bases had no gene match. In germline, CDR1 is SGHVS, CDR2 FNYEAQ. CDR3 DNA: TGTGCCAGCAGCTTATCAACTAGCGGAGACTCCGAGCAGTTCTTC. It encodes CASSLSTSGDSEQFF. The full variable domain, with the rest looked up from reference TRBV7-6 and TRBJ2-1, is GAGVSQSPRYKVTKRGQDVALRCDPISGHVSLYWYRQALGQGPEFLTYFNYEAQQDKSGLPNDRFSAERPEGSISTLTIQRTEQRDSAMYRCASSLSTSGDSEQFFGPGTRLTVL.

This chain joins TRBV19 and TRBJ1-5; 9 bases fit TRBD1. This CDR3 has 16 residues. Germline CDR1 and CDR2: LNHDA and SQIVND (reference sequence). Germline trimming cut 4 bases from V and 6 bases from J; bases unmatched to any gene: 10. The CDR3 region is CASSNTGTGRGQPQHF. The DNA for the CDR3 is TGTGCCAGTAGTAATACCGGGACAGGGCGGGGTCAGCCCCAGCATTTT.

This clone was counted once. In nucleotides, the CDR3 is TGCAGCGTTGAAGCAGGGGGAACTGGAAACACCATATATTTT. The encoded protein is CSVEAGGTGNTIYF. The V gene is TRBV29-1, the J gene TRBJ1-3, with TRBD1 matching 7 bases. V lost 1 base to trimming and J lost 2 bases; unmatched junction nucleotides: 2. Germline loops: CDR1 SQVTM, CDR2 ANQGSEA. CDR3 size: 14 residues. The full variable domain, its missing parts supplied by reference TRBV29-1 and TRBJ1-3, is SAVISQKPSRDICQRGTSLTIQCQVDSQVTMMFWYRQQPGQSLTLIATANQGSEATYESGFVIDKFPISRPNLTFSTLTVSNMSPEDSSIYLCSVEAGGTGNTIYFGEGSWLTVV.

The chain employs TRBV4-1 and TRBJ1-5, with a tentative D call TRBD1 (6 bases). The CDR3 totals 16 residues. Germline V gene lookup returns CDR1 MGHRA and CDR2 YSYEKL. V lost 2 bases to trimming and J lost 2 bases, with 13 bases between them. CDR3 sequence reads: CASSQLEQGRNQPQHF. The CDR3 DNA follows: TGCGCCAGCAGCCAACTTGAACAGGGCCGCAATCAGCCCCAGCATTTT.

The V call is TRBV21-1, the J call TRBJ1-4; TRBD1 is taken as the D call from the table, unchecked against the DNA. TRBV21-1 is designated a pseudogene. The CDR3 is 19 residues long. CDR3 amino acids: CASSSWNRDRDPSREKLFF. Here the CDR3 DNA reads TGTGCCAGCAGCTCTTGGAACCGGGACAGAGACCCTTCTAGGGAAAAACTGTTTTTT.

The CDR3 DNA is TGCGCCAGCAGCACCGGACTAATTCAAGAGACCCAGTACTTC. Protein product: CASSTGLIQETQYF. This chain uses TRBV5-1 with TRBJ2-5; D may be TRBD2 (6 bases). Between the trimmed V and J ends, which lost 4 bases and 2 bases, there was a span of 12 bases. This CDR3 is 14 amino acids long. The germline V gene has CDR1 SGHRS and CDR2 YFSETQ.

The V gene is TRBV6-5, the J gene TRBJ2-1; a possible D gene is TRBD1 (6 bases). With 6 bases removed from V and 6 bases from J, the gap between germline ends came to 12 bases. The length of the CDR3 is 13 residues. CDR1 and CDR2 (germline): MNHEY, SVGAGI. CDR3 in amino acids: CASRLTGFNEQFF. In DNA form, the CDR3 reads TGTGCCAGCAGGTTGACAGGATTCAATGAGCAGTTCTTC.

This clone was seen a few times. The rearrangement links TRBV6-1 to TRBJ2-7; a weak D match, TRBD1 (5 bases). This CDR3 region has 15 residues. V lost 2 bases to trimming and J lost 2 bases, with 13 bases between them. Germline CDR1 MNHNS, CDR2 SASEGT. The CDR3 sequence: CASSETPTATYEQYF. In DNA, the CDR3 is TGTGCCAGCAGTGAAACCCCGACAGCTACCTACGAGCAGTACTTC.

The chain links TRBV29-1 to TRBJ2-1; a weak D match, TRBD1 (5 bases). CDR1 and CDR2 from the germline V gene are SQVTM and ANQGSEA. CDR3 length: 11 residues. V was shortened by 4 bases and J by 8 bases, with 9 bases between the two germline ends. In DNA form, the CDR3 reads TGCAGCGTTGCAGGGTCCGATGAGCAGTTCTTC. This gives the protein CSVAGSDEQFF.

This clone was seen just once. The rearrangement joins TRBV23-1 to TRBJ2-3, with 9 bases fitting TRBD1. TRBV23-1 is designated an ORF whose function remains uncertain. The V segment lost 0 bases and the J segment 4 bases; nucleotides outside the gene matches: 14. The CDR3 is made up of 19 amino acids. Here the CDR3 reads CASSQSWTGALKGSDTQYF. Written as DNA, the CDR3 is TGCGCCAGCAGTCAATCCTGGACAGGGGCACTCAAAGGTTCAGATACGCAGTATTTT.

This clone occurred once. The chain combines TRBV10-3 with TRBJ1-4; 9 nucleotides line up with TRBD1. Trimming cost V 6 bases and J 6 bases; bases outside gene matches: 5. Per germline, CDR1 ENHRY and CDR2 SYGVKD. The CDR3 has 14 residues. The CDR3 coding sequence is TGTGCCATCAGGGGACAGGGTACGGATGAAAAACTGTTTTTT. This gives the protein CAIRGQGTDEKLFF.

This chain links TRBV6-4 with TRBJ2-2, with D maybe TRBD2 (6 bases). Trimming took off 4 bases at V and 1 base at J, with 10 bases between the two ends. CDR1 and CDR2 from the germline V gene are MRHNA and SNTAGT. The CDR3 totals 15 residues. CDR3 in amino acids: CASSVSSGNTGELFF. CDR3 sequence (DNA): TGTGCCAGCAGTGTGAGTAGCGGGAACACCGGGGAGCTGTTTTTT.

This sequence joins TRBV9 and TRBJ1-1, with 8 bases lining up with TRBD1. The J segment lost 4 bases and the V segment lost 4 bases, leaving 6 bases of the junction unmatched. This CDR3 region has 14 residues. Germline V gene data show CDR1 as SGDLS and CDR2 as YYNGEE. CDR3 in amino acids: CASSPRTGFTEAFF. In nucleotides, the CDR3 is TGTGCCAGCAGCCCCAGGACAGGGTTCACTGAAGCTTTCTTT.

The rearrangement joins TRBV7-2 to TRBJ2-2, with 9 bases matching TRBD2. The length of the CDR3 is 18 residues. Germline CDR1 reads SGHTA; CDR2 reads FQGNSA. Trimming removed 5 bases from V and 0 bases from J; junction bases left unmatched: 10. DNA for the CDR3: TGTGCCAGCAGCGCGGGACTAGCAGGGGCCGCGAACACCGGGGAGCTGTTTTTT. This translates into CASSAGLAGAANTGELFF.

V and J are TRBV11-1 and TRBJ1-1, with a tentative D call TRBD1 (5 bases). V lost 3 bases and J lost 6, with 17 bases in between. The germline V gene has CDR1 SGHAT and CDR2 FQDESV (reference sequence). The CDR3 consists of 15 residues. The CDR3 bases are TGTGCCAGCAGCTTCAGGGAATGGAATAAGGCTGAAGCTTTCTTT. This encodes CASSFREWNKAEAFF.

The chain recombines TRBV7-3 with TRBJ2-1, with D perhaps TRBD2 (5 bases). The CDR3 spans 14 residues. Trimming removed 2 bases from V and 4 bases from J, with 9 bases in between. The germline gives CDR1 SGHTA, CDR2 FQGTGA. DNA of the CDR3: TGTGCCAGCAGCTTAGGAGGAATATACAATGAGCAGTTCTTC. Translation: CASSLGGIYNEQFF.

This clone was seen only once. This chain links TRBV28 with TRBJ1-5, with no clear D. The germline V gene encodes CDR1 MDHEN and CDR2 SYDVKM. V lost 7 bases, J lost 11 bases, and 21 bases lay in between. This CDR3 is 14 amino acids long. In nucleotides, the CDR3 is TGTGCCAGCACCCTCTCCGAGGTCGAGGGATCCCAGCATTTT. It codes for CASTLSEVEGSQHF. The whole variable domain, filled in from reference TRBV28 and TRBJ1-5, reads DVKVTQSSRYLVKRTGEKVFLECVQDMDHENMFWYRQDPGLGLRLIYFSYDVKMKEKGDIPEGYSVSREKKERFSLILESASTNQTSMYLCASTLSEVEGSQHFGDGTRLSIL.